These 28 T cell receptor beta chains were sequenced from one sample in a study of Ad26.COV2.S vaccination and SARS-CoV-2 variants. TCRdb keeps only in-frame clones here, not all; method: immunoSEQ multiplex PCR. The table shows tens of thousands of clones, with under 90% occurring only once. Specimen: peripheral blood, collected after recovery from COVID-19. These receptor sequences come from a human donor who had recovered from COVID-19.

This CDR3 reads CASSLAGGELRTAFF. CDR3 nucleotide sequence: TGCGCCAGCAGCTTGGCCGGGGGGGAATTGAGGACCGCTTTCTTT. The rearrangement links TRBV5-1 to TRBJ1-1; D is perhaps TRBD1 (5 bases). The V and J ends lost 0 bases and 11 bases respectively, with 20 bases between them. Looked up from germline, CDR1 is SGHRS and CDR2 is YFSETQ. This CDR3 contains 15 residues.

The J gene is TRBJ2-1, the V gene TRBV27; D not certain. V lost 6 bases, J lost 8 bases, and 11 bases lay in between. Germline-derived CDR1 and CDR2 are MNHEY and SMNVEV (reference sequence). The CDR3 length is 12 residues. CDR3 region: CASSTLYDEQFF. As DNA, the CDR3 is TGTGCCAGCAGCACGCTATACGATGAGCAGTTCTTC.

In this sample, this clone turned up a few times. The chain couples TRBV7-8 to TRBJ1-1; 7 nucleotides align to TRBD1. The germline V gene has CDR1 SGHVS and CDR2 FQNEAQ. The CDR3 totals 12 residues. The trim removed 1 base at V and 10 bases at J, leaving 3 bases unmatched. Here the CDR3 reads CASSLDRGGAFF. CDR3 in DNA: TGTGCCAGCAGCTTAGACAGGGGAGGAGCTTTCTTT.

CDR3 bases: TGTGCCAGTAACCAGGGGGCCGGGGAGCTGTTTTTT. Translating it yields CASNQGAGELFF. The rearrangement uses TRBV19 and TRBJ2-2; TRBD1 aligns across 7 bases. Trimming removed 7 bases from V and 6 bases from J; junction bases left unmatched: 2. The V gene's germline CDR1 is LNHDA and CDR2 SQIVND (reference sequence). The CDR3 has 12 amino acids.

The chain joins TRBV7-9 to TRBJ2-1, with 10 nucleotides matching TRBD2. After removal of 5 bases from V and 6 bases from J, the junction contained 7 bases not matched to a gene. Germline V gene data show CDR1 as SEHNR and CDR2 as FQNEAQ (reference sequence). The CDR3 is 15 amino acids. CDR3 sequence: CASSVSRTSGNEQFF. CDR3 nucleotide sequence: TGTGCCAGCAGCGTAAGTCGGACTAGCGGCAATGAGCAGTTCTTC.

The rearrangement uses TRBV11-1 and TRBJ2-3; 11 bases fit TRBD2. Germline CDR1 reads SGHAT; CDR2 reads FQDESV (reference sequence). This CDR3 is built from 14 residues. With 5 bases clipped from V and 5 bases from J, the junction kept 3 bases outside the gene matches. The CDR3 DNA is TGTGCCAGCAGCCCAGGACTAGCGGGAGATACGCAGTATTTT. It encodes CASSPGLAGDTQYF.

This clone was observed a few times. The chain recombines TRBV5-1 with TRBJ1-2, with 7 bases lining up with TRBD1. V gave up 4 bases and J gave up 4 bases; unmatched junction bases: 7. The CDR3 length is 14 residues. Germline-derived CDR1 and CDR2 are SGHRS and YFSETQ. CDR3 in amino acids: CASSLTGVAYGYTF. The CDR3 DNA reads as TGCGCCAGCAGCCTAACAGGGGTGGCCTATGGCTACACCTTC. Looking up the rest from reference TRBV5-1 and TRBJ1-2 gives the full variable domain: KAGVTQTPRYLIKTRGQQVTLSCSPISGHRSVSWYQQTPGQGLQFLFEYFSETQRNKGNFPGRFSGRQFSNSRSEMNVSTLELGDSALYLCASSLTGVAYGYTFGSGTRLTVV.

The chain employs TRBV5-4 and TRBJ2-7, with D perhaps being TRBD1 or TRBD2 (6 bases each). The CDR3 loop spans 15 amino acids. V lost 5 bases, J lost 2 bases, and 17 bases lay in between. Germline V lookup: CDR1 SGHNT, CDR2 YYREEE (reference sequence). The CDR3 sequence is CASRGHVGGTYEQYF. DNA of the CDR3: TGTGCCAGCAGGGGACACGTGGGCGGGACCTACGAGCAGTACTTC.

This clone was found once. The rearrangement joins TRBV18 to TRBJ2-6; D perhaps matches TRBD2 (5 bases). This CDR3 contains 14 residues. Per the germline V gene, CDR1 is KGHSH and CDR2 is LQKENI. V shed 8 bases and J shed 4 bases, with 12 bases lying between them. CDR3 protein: CASTNSGGANVLTF. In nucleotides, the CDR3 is TGTGCCAGCACCAACAGCGGAGGGGCCAACGTCCTGACTTTC.

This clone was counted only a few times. In nucleotides, the CDR3 is TGTGCCAGCAGCTCCCTCTCAACAGGCAGCTCCTACAATGAGCAGTTCTTC. Protein: CASSSLSTGSSYNEQFF. The chain employs TRBV11-2 and TRBJ2-1, with D tentatively TRBD1 (5 bases). The CDR3 is 17 residues long. Germline V gene data show CDR1 as SGHAT and CDR2 as FQNNGV. V was shortened by 4 bases and J by 0 bases, with 16 bases between the two germline ends.

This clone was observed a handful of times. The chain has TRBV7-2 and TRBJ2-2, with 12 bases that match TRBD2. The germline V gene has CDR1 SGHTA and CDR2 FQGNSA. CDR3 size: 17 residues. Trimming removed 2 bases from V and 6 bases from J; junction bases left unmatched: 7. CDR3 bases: TGTGCCAGCAGCTTATTTCCTAGCGGGAGGGGCTCCGGGGAGCTGTTTTTT. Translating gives CASSLFPSGRGSGELFF.

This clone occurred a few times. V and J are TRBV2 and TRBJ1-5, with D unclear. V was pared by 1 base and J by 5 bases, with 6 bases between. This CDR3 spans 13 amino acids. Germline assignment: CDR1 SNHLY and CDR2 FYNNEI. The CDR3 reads CASSEESYQPQHF. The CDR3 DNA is TGTGCCAGCAGTGAAGAGAGCTATCAGCCCCAGCATTTT. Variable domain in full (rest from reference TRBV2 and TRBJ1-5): EPEVTQTPSHQVTQMGQEVILRCVPISNHLYFYWYRQILGQKVEFLVSFYNNEISEKSEIFDDQFSVERPDGSNFTLKIRSTKLEDSAMYFCASSEESYQPQHFGDGTRLSIL.

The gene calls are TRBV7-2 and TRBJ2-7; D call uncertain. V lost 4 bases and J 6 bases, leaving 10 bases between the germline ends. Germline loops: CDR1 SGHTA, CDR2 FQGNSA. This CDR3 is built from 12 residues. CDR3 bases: TGTGCCAGCAGCTCAGCTAGGAGCGAGCAGTACTTC. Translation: CASSSARSEQYF.

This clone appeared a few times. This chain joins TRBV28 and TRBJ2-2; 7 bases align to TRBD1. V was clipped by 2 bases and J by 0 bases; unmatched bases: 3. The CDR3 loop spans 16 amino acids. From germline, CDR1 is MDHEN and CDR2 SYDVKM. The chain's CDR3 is CASSLAQGANTGELFF. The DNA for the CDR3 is TGTGCCAGCAGTTTAGCCCAGGGGGCGAACACCGGGGAGCTGTTTTTT.

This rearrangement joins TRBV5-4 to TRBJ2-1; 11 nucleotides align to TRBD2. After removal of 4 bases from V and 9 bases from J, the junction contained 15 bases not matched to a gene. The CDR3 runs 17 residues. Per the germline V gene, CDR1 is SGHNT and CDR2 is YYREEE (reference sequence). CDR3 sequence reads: CASSRGPTSGMRGEQFF. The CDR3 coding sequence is TGTGCCAGCAGCCGGGGCCCGACTAGCGGGATGAGGGGTGAGCAGTTCTTC. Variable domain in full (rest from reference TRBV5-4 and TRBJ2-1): ETGVTQSPTHLIKTRGQQVTLRCSSQSGHNTVSWYQQALGQGPQFIFQYYREEENGRGNFPPRFSGLQFPNYSSELNVNALELDDSALYLCASSRGPTSGMRGEQFFGPGTRLTVL.

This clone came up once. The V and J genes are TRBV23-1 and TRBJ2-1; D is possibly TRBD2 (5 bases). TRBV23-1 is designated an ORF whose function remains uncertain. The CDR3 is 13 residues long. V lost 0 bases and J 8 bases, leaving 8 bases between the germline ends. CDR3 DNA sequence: TGCGCCAGCAGTCAATCAGGACTCCATGAGCAGTTCTTC. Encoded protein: CASSQSGLHEQFF.

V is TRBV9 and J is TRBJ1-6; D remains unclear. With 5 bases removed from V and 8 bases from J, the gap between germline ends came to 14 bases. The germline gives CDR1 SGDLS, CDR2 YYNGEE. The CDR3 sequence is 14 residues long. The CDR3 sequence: CASRPPGEDSPLHF. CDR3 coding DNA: TGTGCCAGCAGACCTCCTGGGGAAGATTCACCCCTCCACTTT.

CDR3 in DNA: TGTGCCAGCAGTACCCAGACAGAGTACTATGGCTACACCTTC. Residues: CASSTQTEYYGYTF. The chain combines TRBV28 with TRBJ1-2; D is perhaps TRBD1 (5 bases). V lost 5 bases to trimming and J lost 3 bases, with 13 bases between them. CDR1 is MDHEN and CDR2 is SYDVKM in the germline V gene. This CDR3 spans 14 amino acids.

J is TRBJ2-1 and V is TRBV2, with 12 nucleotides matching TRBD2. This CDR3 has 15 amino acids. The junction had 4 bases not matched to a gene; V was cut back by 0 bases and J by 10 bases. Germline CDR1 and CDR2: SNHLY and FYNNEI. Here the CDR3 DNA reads TGTGCCAGCAGTGAAGCCTTCCTAGCGGGAGGGGAGCAGTTCTTC. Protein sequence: CASSEAFLAGGEQFF.

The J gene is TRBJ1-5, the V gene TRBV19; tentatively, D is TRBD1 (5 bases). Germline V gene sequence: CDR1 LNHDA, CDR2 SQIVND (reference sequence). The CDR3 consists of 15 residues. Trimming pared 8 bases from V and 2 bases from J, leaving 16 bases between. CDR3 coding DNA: TGTGCCAGTCATACGGGACGTGCGGGCAATCAGCCCCAGCATTTT. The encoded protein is CASHTGRAGNQPQHF. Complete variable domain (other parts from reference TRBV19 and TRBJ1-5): DGGITQSPKYLFRKEGQNVTLSCEQNLNHDAMYWYRQDPGQGLRLIYYSQIVNDFQKGDIAEGYSVSREKKESFPLTVTSAQKNPTAFYLCASHTGRAGNQPQHFGDGTRLSIL.

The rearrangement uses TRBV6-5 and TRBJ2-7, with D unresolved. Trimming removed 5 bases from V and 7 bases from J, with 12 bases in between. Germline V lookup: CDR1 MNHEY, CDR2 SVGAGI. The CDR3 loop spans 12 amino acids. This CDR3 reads CASSPGYGEQYF. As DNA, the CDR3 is TGTGCCAGCAGTCCGGGCTACGGGGAGCAGTACTTC.

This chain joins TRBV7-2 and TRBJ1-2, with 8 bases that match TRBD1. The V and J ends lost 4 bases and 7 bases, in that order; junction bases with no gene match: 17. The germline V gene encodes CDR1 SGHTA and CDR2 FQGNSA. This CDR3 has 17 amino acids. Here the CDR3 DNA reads TGTGCCAGCAGCTCCCGGGGGCAGGGGGCATCGAGGCCTGGCTACACCTTC. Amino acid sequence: CASSSRGQGASRPGYTF.

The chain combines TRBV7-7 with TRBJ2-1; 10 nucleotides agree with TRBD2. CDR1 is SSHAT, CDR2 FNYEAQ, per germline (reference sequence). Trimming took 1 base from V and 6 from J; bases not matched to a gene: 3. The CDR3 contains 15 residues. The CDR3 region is CASSLDGTSVNEQFF. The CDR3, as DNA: TGTGCCAGCAGCTTAGACGGGACTAGCGTCAATGAGCAGTTCTTC.

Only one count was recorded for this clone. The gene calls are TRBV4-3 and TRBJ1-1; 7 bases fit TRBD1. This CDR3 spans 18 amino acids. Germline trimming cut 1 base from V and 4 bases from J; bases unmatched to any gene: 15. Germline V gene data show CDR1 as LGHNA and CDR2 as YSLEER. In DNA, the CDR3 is TGCGCCAGCAGCCAAGTATTGGAGGGGGCGCGGGTGAGCACTGAAGCTTTCTTT. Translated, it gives CASSQVLEGARVSTEAFF.

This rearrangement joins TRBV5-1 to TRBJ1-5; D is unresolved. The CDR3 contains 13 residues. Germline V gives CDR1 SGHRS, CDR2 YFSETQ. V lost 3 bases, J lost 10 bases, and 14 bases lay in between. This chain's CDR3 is CASSSEGGNPQHF. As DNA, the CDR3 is TGCGCCAGCAGCTCGGAAGGAGGCAATCCCCAGCATTTT. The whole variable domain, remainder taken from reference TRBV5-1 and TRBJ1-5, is KAGVTQTPRYLIKTRGQQVTLSCSPISGHRSVSWYQQTPGQGLQFLFEYFSETQRNKGNFPGRFSGRQFSNSRSEMNVSTLELGDSALYLCASSSEGGNPQHFGDGTRLSIL.

DNA of the CDR3: TGTGCCAGTATTCCCCTAGGACAGGGCCCCTACGAGCAGTACTTC. The encoded protein is CASIPLGQGPYEQYF. The chain combines TRBV19 with TRBJ2-7, with 8 bases that match TRBD1. CDR3 length: 15 amino acids. The germline gives CDR1 LNHDA, CDR2 SQIVND (reference sequence). V shed 7 bases and J 2 bases; nucleotides not matched to a gene: 10.

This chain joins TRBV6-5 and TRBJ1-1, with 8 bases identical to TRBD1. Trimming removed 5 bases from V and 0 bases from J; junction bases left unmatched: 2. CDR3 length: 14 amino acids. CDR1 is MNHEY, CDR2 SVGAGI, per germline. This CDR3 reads CASSPQGVNTEAFF. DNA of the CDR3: TGTGCCAGCAGTCCACAGGGGGTGAACACTGAAGCTTTCTTT.

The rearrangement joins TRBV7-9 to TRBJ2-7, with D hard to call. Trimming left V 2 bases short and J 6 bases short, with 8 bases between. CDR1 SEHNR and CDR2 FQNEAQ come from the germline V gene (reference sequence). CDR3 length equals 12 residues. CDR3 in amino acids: CASSLLYSEQYF. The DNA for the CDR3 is TGTGCCAGCAGCTTATTATACAGCGAGCAGTACTTC.